A selection of T cell receptor beta chains follows, all from one sample in a study of regulatory T cells in long-lasting Graves disease. TCRdb independently ran MiXCR on the multiplex PCR reads; one entry per CDR3 protein. The table lists more than 300,000 distinct CDR3 sequences, around a fifth of them singletons. Source: peripheral blood mononuclear cells (PBMCs), taken when the disease was refractory, from a patient treated with antithyroid drugs. The receptor set was obtained from a female donor with Graves disease. Both conserved end residues are part of each CDR3. A D gene is named only where the DNA matches it firmly. Rows may omit the clone size; those that give it use once, few, many or a size class.

few | TRBJ2-5 | NA | TRBV18 | CASSPPTGRRETQYF | TGTGCCAGCTCACCACCGACAGGGAGGCGAGAGACCCAGTACTTC
many | TRBJ2-7 | TRBD1 | TRBV20-1 | CSARHRDRGTEQYF | TGCAGTGCTAGACACCGGGACAGGGGAACGGAGCAGTACTTC
many | TRBJ1-2 | TRBD1 | TRBV5-6 | CASSWGTGGPRYTF | TGTGCCAGCAGCTGGGGGACAGGGGGCCCACGCTACACCTTC
NA | TRBJ2-2 | NA | TRBV25-1 | CASRAGDLAGELFF | TGTGCCAGCCGGGCAGGAGACCTGGCCGGGGAGCTGTTTTTT
many | TRBJ1-4 | NA | TRBV11-2 | CASSFSARTDNEKLFF | TGTGCCAGCAGCTTCTCCGCCAGGACAGACAATGAAAAACTGTTTTTT
many | TRBJ2-4 | NA | TRBV20-1 | CSARGQGLGKNIQYF | TGCAGTGCTAGAGGGCAGGGTTTAGGCAAAAACATTCAGTACTTC
few | TRBJ1-2 | TRBD1 | TRBV19 | CASSGTGGAFGGYTF | TGTGCCAGTTCCGGGACAGGGGGCGCTTTCGGTGGCTACACCTTC
NA | TRBJ2-2 | NA | TRBV7-3 | CASSQGGQGGAGELFF | TGTGCCAGCAGCCAGGGGGGGCAGGGAGGAGCCGGGGAGCTGTTTTTT
few | TRBJ2-2 | NA | TRBV3-1 | CASRNAGELFF | TGTGCCAGCAGGAATGCCGGGGAGCTGTTTTTT
few | TRBJ2-7 | NA | TRBV2 | CASRSLGEQYF | TGTGCCAGCAGGTCTTTGGGGGAGCAGTACTTC
many | TRBJ2-5 | TRBD1 | TRBV12-3/TRBV12-4 | CASSLAQGARGETQYF | TGTGCCAGCAGTTTAGCTCAGGGGGCAAGGGGCGAGACCCAGTACTTC
NA | TRBJ1-2 | NA | TRBV7-9 | CASTKTAAGTSYGYTF | TGTGCCAGCACTAAAACAGCGGCAGGGACTAGCTATGGCTACACCTTC
NA | TRBJ2-4 | NA | TRBV19 | CASSWGLRSTIAKNIQYF | TGTGCCAGTAGTTGGGGCCTCCGGTCCACTATAGCCAAAAACATTCAGTACTTC
NA | TRBJ1-3 | TRBD1 | TRBV20-1 | CSARDSHSGNTIYF | TGCAGTGCGAGGGACAGTCACTCTGGAAACACCATATATTTT
once | TRBJ2-3 | TRBD2 | TRBV5-1 | CASKPGGGTTDTQYF | TGCGCCAGCAAACCGGGGGGGGGAACCACAGATACGCAGTATTTT
many | TRBJ1-2 | NA | TRBV6-5 | CASSYGGRGYTF | TGTGCCAGCAGTTACGGGGGGCGAGGCTACACCTTC
few | TRBJ1-2 | NA | TRBV2 | CASTGGEGNYGYTF | TGTGCCAGCACTGGGGGTGAGGGGAACTATGGCTACACCTTC
many | TRBJ2-7 | NA | TRBV7-2 | CASSLALEQYF | TGTGCCAGCAGCTTAGCCCTCGAGCAGTACTTC
many | TRBJ2-7 | TRBD1 | TRBV6-1 | CASLPGQGFREQYF | TGTGCCAGCCTACCTGGACAGGGGTTTCGGGAGCAGTACTTC
NA | TRBJ2-7 | NA | TRBV7-9 | CASSLAPAGSLLEQYF | TGTGCCAGCAGCTTAGCGCCGGCGGGGAGCCTGCTCGAGCAGTACTTC
many | TRBJ1-2 | NA | TRBV6-5 | CASSYSSWGLGGYTF | TGTGCCAGCAGTTACTCGAGCTGGGGATTAGGAGGCTACACCTTC
once | TRBJ1-6 | TRBD1 | TRBV4-2 | CASRDRENSPLHF | TGTGCCAGCAGGGACAGGGAGAATTCACCCCTCCACTTT
many | TRBJ2-2 | TRBD2 | TRBV11-2 | CASSFYSGRSTGELFF | TGTGCCAGCAGCTTTTATAGCGGGAGGAGCACCGGGGAGCTGTTTTTT
NA | TRBJ2-7 | TRBD2 | TRBV6-9 | CASSYDFSASGAYEQYF | TGTGCCAGCAGTTACGACTTTTCGGCTAGCGGGGCCTACGAGCAGTACTTC
NA | TRBJ2-3 | TRBD2 | TRBV5-1 | CASSFLAGGDTQYF | TGCGCCAGCAGCTTCTTGGCGGGAGGCGATACGCAGTATTTT
NA | TRBJ2-5 | NA | TRBV12-3/TRBV12-4 | CASSPGSSATQYF | TGTGCCAGCAGTCCCGGGTCGTCTGCGACCCAGTACTTC
NA | TRBJ1-5 | NA | TRBV5-5 | CASSLLGNSNQPQHF | TGTGCCAGCAGCTTGTTGGGGAATAGCAATCAGCCCCAGCATTTT